This TCR beta chain was found in a study of blood T cell repertoires in COVID-19. Overall study: In each case, the material was cDNA or gDNA derived from T cells, B-cell-depleted T cells, or PBMCs.

Study members were between about 18 and 100 years old and lived in some 22 US regions. Original methodology: Amplification with reference gene primers provided the estimates of nucleated cell counts. TCRdb keeps only in-frame clones here, not all; method: immunoSEQ multiplex PCR. That table supplies the V and J calls and clone size; D and trimming were determined from the DNA. The sample lists 200,000 to 300,000 clones, approximately 90% occurring once. Source material: PBMCs or T cells enriched from blood (not recorded which). The clonotype comes from a woman in her 30s who had recovered from COVID-19.

CDR3 sequence reads: CASSLARGRDEQYF. CDR3 nucleotide sequence: TGCGCCAGCAGCTTGGCCAGGGGACGGGACGAGCAGTACTTC. The chain employs TRBV5-1 and TRBJ2-7; a weak D match, TRBD1 (6 bases). The CDR3 is 14 amino acids. V gave up 0 bases and J gave up 5 bases, with 12 bases separating them. CDR1 and CDR2 (germline): SGHRS, YFSETQ. The full variable domain, its missing parts supplied by reference TRBV5-1 and TRBJ2-7, is KAGVTQTPRYLIKTRGQQVTLSCSPISGHRSVSWYQQTPGQGLQFLFEYFSETQRNKGNFPGRFSGRQFSNSRSEMNVSTLELGDSALYLCASSLARGRDEQYFGPGTRLTVT.